These 6 T cell receptor beta chains share one sample of origin, sequenced in a study of cytomegalovirus exposure and HLA in healthy donors. Primers included in the PCR were 60 Vbeta and 13 Jbeta primers. Profiled with immunoSEQ multiplex PCR; TCRdb holds only in-frame clones, not every one. Here the sample spans 150,000 to 200,000 clones, roughly 80% being singletons. Input material: PBMCs. The source is a woman between 25 and 40 years old in good health and CMV-seropositive.

The CDR3 DNA is TGTGCCAGCAGCTTGGGCGGGAGTAGTTACGAGCAGTACTTC. Protein: CASSLGGSSYEQYF. The V gene is TRBV11-2, the J gene TRBJ2-7; 7 bases line up with TRBD2. The CDR3 runs to 14 residues. Germline loops: CDR1 SGHAT, CDR2 FQNNGV. The trim removed 3 bases at V and 4 bases at J, leaving 6 bases unmatched.

This clone was seen a single time. This rearrangement joins TRBV7-9 to TRBJ1-5; D possibly corresponds to TRBD1 (5 bases). CDR1 SEHNR and CDR2 FQNEAQ come from the germline V gene (reference sequence). The CDR3 length is 15 residues. Trimming took 2 bases from V and 5 from J, leaving 13 bases between them. For the CDR3, the DNA is TGTGCCAGCAGCTTAACAGGTCAGGTCGATCAGCCCCAGCATTTT. Amino acids: CASSLTGQVDQPQHF.

The chain joins TRBV6-5 to TRBJ2-7, with 9 bases that match TRBD1. The length of the CDR3 is 14 residues. V gave up 0 bases and J gave up 3 bases; unmatched junction bases: 0. Germline V CDR1 and CDR2: MNHEY, SVGAGI. In nucleotides, the CDR3 is TGTGCCAGCAGTTACTCGGACAGGGGCTACGAGCAGTACTTC. It is translated as CASSYSDRGYEQYF.

In this sample, this clone turned up once. The chain carries TRBV9 and TRBJ1-1, with D tentatively TRBD1 (6 bases). The CDR3 loop spans 16 amino acids. Germline values: CDR1 SGDLS, CDR2 YYNGEE. Trimming cost V 3 bases and J 1 base, with 16 bases left between them. Here the CDR3 DNA reads TGTGCCAGCAGCGGACAGGAGGCCGCTGGGAACACTGAAGCTTTCTTT. This sequence encodes CASSGQEAAGNTEAFF.

The gene calls are TRBV6-5 and TRBJ1-5; D is unclear. The V end lost 5 bases, the J end lost 3 bases, and 8 bases lay between the germline ends. CDR1 MNHEY and CDR2 SVGAGI come from the germline V gene. The CDR3 runs 13 residues. This chain's CDR3 is CASSNMINQPQHF. CDR3 nucleotide sequence: TGTGCCAGCAGTAACATGATCAATCAGCCCCAGCATTTT.

The table lists this clone with a few counts. The chain is built from TRBV13 and TRBJ2-7; possibly TRBD2 for D (6 bases). This CDR3 has 15 amino acids. Germline CDR1 is PRHDT and CDR2 is FYEKMQ (reference sequence). Trimming stripped 1 base from V and 2 bases from J, with 12 bases between. The CDR3 DNA reads TGTGCCAGCAGCTTAGATGGCGGGGAACCCTACGAGCAGTACTTC. Amino acids: CASSLDGGEPYEQYF. The full variable domain, in which reference TRBV13 and TRBJ2-7 provide the parts outside the CDR3, is AAGVIQSPRHLIKEKRETATLKCYPIPRHDTVYWYQQGPGQDPQFLISFYEKMQSDKGSIPDRFSAQQFSDYHSELNMSSLELGDSALYFCASSLDGGEPYEQYFGPGTRLTVT.